This entry is about one T cell receptor beta chain. Its specificity is not known. This sample was included in a study of Ad26.COV2.S vaccination and SARS-CoV-2 variants. Regarding the study as a whole: There was a possibility that the TCR breadth and depth analyses underestimated total T cell responses. The breadth of spike-specific CD8+ and CD4+ T cell responses after vaccination was reportedly substantial. Higher spike-specific TCR breadth was found in vaccine recipients than in placebo recipients.

Treatment indicated: about 20 received Ad26.COV2.S at low or high dose, single or two shots; roughly five received placebo; per-sample allocation not given. On day 63 after the first injection, vaccine and placebo recipients gave samples. Germline CDR1 reads SNHLY; CDR2 reads FYNNEI. Between the trimmed V and J ends, which lost 6 bases and 5 bases, there was a span of 13 bases. The CDR3 consists of 13 residues. Assay used: immunoSEQ multiplex PCR; TCRdb lists only in-frame clones, some missing. The table shows 300,000 to 400,000 clones, with 70% to 90% occurring only once. The clonotype originates from a person between 18 and 65 years old who received the Ad26.COV2.S COVID-19 vaccine or a placebo. The chain employs TRBV2 and TRBJ2-5; weak D call: TRBD2 (5 bases). This specimen was peripheral blood, taken in a trial of Ad26.COV2.S vaccine versus placebo. The CDR3 region is CASRKNPGETQYF. In DNA form, the CDR3 reads TGTGCCAGCAGGAAGAACCCGGGGGAGACCCAGTACTTC.